Following are 26 T cell receptor beta chains from one sample sequenced in a study of T cell changes during pregnancy in multiple sclerosis. The data were produced by immunoSEQ multiplex PCR, yet TCRdb's version contains in-frame clones alone and is incomplete. The sample holds around 35,000 clones, about nine tenths seen once. The sample consisted of CD8+ T cells from peripheral blood mononuclear cells, taken in the first trimester of pregnancy. The origin of the receptors is a female donor with multiple sclerosis, enrolled in a pregnancy study.

V usage is TRBV7-9 and J usage is TRBJ2-7; tentative D call: TRBD2 (5 bases). CDR1 and CDR2 from the germline V gene are SEHNR and FQNEAQ (reference sequence). This CDR3 region has 12 residues. V was pared by 5 bases and J by 1 base, with 6 bases between. The CDR3 sequence is CASSEGSYEQYF. Here the CDR3 DNA reads TGTGCCAGCAGCGAGGGTTCCTACGAGCAGTACTTC.

This clone has only one observation. This chain joins TRBV4-1 and TRBJ2-3, with TRBD1 matching 8 bases. The CDR3 runs 17 residues. Germline CDR1 and CDR2: MGHRA and YSYEKL. The junction had 7 bases not matched to a gene; V was cut back by 0 bases and J by 2 bases. Here the CDR3 reads CASSQDLDRENTDTQYF. The CDR3 DNA reads as TGCGCCAGCAGCCAAGATCTGGACAGGGAAAACACAGATACGCAGTATTTT.

This chain joins TRBV2 and TRBJ2-4; D not resolved. The ends were cut back, 8 bases at V and 8 bases at J, with 10 bases in the middle. This CDR3 has 11 residues. From germline, CDR1 is SNHLY and CDR2 FYNNEI. In DNA form, the CDR3 reads TGTGCCAGCGTCGACGGAGACATTCAGTACTTC. Translation gives CASVDGDIQYF. Together with reference TRBV2 and TRBJ2-4, the CDR3 gives the full variable domain: EPEVTQTPSHQVTQMGQEVILRCVPISNHLYFYWYRQILGQKVEFLVSFYNNEISEKSEIFDDQFSVERPDGSNFTLKIRSTKLEDSAMYFCASVDGDIQYFGAGTRLSVL.

CDR3 sequence reads: CASSTLGGANQPQHF. The CDR3 nucleotides read TGTGCCAGCAGTACCCTAGGGGGGGCAAATCAGCCCCAGCATTTT. The V and J genes are TRBV27 and TRBJ1-5; a possible D gene is TRBD1 (6 bases). Trimming removed 5 bases at V and 4 bases at J, with 15 bases between. This CDR3 region has 15 residues. In germline, CDR1 is MNHEY, CDR2 SMNVEV (reference sequence).

This sequence joins TRBV15 and TRBJ2-7; 7 positions match TRBD1. The germline CDR1 and CDR2 sequences are LNHNV and YYDKDF (reference sequence). After removal of 3 bases from V and 3 bases from J, the junction contained 8 bases not matched to a gene. This CDR3 spans 15 amino acids. In nucleotides, the CDR3 is TGTGCCACCAGCAGTGCCTTAGGGGGCGGCTACGAGCAGTACTTC. Translation: CATSSALGGGYEQYF. Variable domain in full (rest from reference TRBV15 and TRBJ2-7): DAMVIQNPRYQVTQFGKPVTLSCSQTLNHNVMYWYQQKSSQAPKLLFHYYDKDFNNEADTPDNFQSRRPNTSFCFLDIRSPGLGDTAMYLCATSSALGGGYEQYFGPGTRLTVT.

The gene calls are TRBV9 and TRBJ1-2; the match to TRBD1 covers 7 bases. The length of the CDR3 is 13 residues. Germline loops: CDR1 SGDLS, CDR2 YYNGEE. V lost 4 bases, J lost 8 bases, and 8 bases stayed unmatched. CDR3 protein: CASSPTTGFGYTF. The CDR3 DNA sequence: TGTGCCAGCAGCCCCACGACAGGGTTCGGCTACACCTTC. Full variable domain (remainder filled in from reference TRBV9 and TRBJ1-2): DSGVTQTPKHLITATGQRVTLRCSPRSGDLSVYWYQQSLDQGLQFLIQYYNGEERAKGNILERFSAQQFPDLHSELNLSSLELGDSALYFCASSPTTGFGYTFGSGTRLTVV.

The chain is built from TRBV4-2 and TRBJ2-1; no firm D call. V lost 0 bases and J 7 bases, leaving 10 bases between the germline ends. Germline values: CDR1 LGHNA, CDR2 YNFKEQ. The CDR3 contains 14 residues. CDR3 sequence (DNA): TGTGCCAGCAGCCAAGAAAGAGATTGGAATGAGCAGTTCTTC. It specifies CASSQERDWNEQFF.

The V gene is TRBV4-1, the J gene TRBJ2-7, with 13 bases fitting TRBD2. Germline lookup yields CDR1 MGHRA and CDR2 YSYEKL. The CDR3 has 16 residues. V lost 1 base and J lost 0; bases outside the gene matches: 0. As DNA, the CDR3 is TGCGCCAGCAGCCAAGGGACTAGCGGGAGCTCCTACGAGCAGTACTTC. Its protein product is CASSQGTSGSSYEQYF.

This chain links TRBV6-1 with TRBJ2-3, with TRBD2 matching 7 bases. V dropped 3 bases and J dropped 1; count of bases not matched to a gene: 10. Germline V gene lookup returns CDR1 MNHNS and CDR2 SASEGT. The CDR3 totals 17 residues. The CDR3 loop reads CASSDNPGGGRTDTQYF. CDR3 bases: TGTGCCAGCAGTGACAACCCGGGGGGAGGACGCACAGATACGCAGTATTTT.

The CDR3 reads CASSFNRGNEQYF. The CDR3 DNA reads as TGTGCCAGCAGCTTTAACAGGGGCAACGAGCAGTACTTC. V gene TRBV7-8 combines with J gene TRBJ2-7; TRBD1 matches at 7 bases. This CDR3 comprises 13 residues. Germline V gene lookup returns CDR1 SGHVS and CDR2 FQNEAQ. V lost 3 bases and J lost 5; bases outside the gene matches: 4.

This rearrangement joins TRBV5-4 to TRBJ1-3; D unresolved. Germline V gives CDR1 SGHNT, CDR2 YYREEE (reference sequence). The CDR3 has 13 residues. The V end lost 4 bases, the J end lost 4 bases, and 9 bases lay between the germline ends. The CDR3 bases are TGTGCCAGCAGCGCGATGGTCGGAAACACCATATATTTT. Translation: CASSAMVGNTIYF. The variable domain in full, completed from reference TRBV5-4 and TRBJ1-3, reads ETGVTQSPTHLIKTRGQQVTLRCSSQSGHNTVSWYQQALGQGPQFIFQYYREEENGRGNFPPRFSGLQFPNYSSELNVNALELDDSALYLCASSAMVGNTIYFGEGSWLTVV.

The chain combines TRBV10-1 with TRBJ2-6; tentative D call: TRBD1 (5 bases). The CDR3 has 16 residues. V was cut by 8 bases and J by 0 bases, with 14 bases left in between. Germline CDR1 and CDR2: WNHNN and SYGVQD (reference sequence). This CDR3 reads CASAPGQASGANVLTF. The CDR3 region has the DNA TGCGCCAGCGCTCCTGGACAAGCCTCTGGGGCCAACGTCCTGACTTTC.

The chain has TRBV4-3 and TRBJ2-1; TRBD2 agrees at 7 bases. Germline assignment: CDR1 LGHNA and CDR2 YSLEER. The CDR3 sequence is 18 residues long. V gave up 4 bases and J gave up 2 bases; unmatched junction bases: 14. CDR3 sequence: CASSPHDGGRVTYNEQFF. Here the CDR3 DNA reads TGCGCCAGCAGCCCACATGACGGCGGGAGAGTAACCTACAATGAGCAGTTCTTC.

This clone was seen a handful of times. The chain combines TRBV20-1 with TRBJ1-2; no clear D gene. The CDR3 is 11 amino acids. The V and J ends lost 8 bases and 4 bases respectively, with 11 bases between them. Germline V CDR1 and CDR2: DFQATT, SNEGSKA (reference sequence). The CDR3 region is CSHLGSYGYTF. The DNA of the CDR3 is TGCAGTCATCTAGGTTCCTATGGCTACACCTTC.

The chain carries TRBV19 and TRBJ1-5; D is unclear. Germline assignment: CDR1 LNHDA and CDR2 SQIVND (reference sequence). The CDR3 runs to 13 residues. Trimming shortened V by 1 base and J by 4 bases, and 5 bases separated the two germline ends. CDR3 DNA: TGTGCCAGTAGTATAGTAGAAAATCAGCCCCAGCATTTT. Translated: CASSIVENQPQHF.

The chain is built from TRBV6-5 and TRBJ2-1; 8 nucleotides agree with TRBD2. Germline V gene sequence: CDR1 MNHEY, CDR2 SVGAGI. This CDR3 region has 15 residues. J was trimmed by 4 bases and V by 8 bases; bases with no gene match: 10. This CDR3 reads CASGGSGGAYNEQFF. For the CDR3, the DNA is TGTGCCAGCGGAGGATCGGGGGGGGCATACAATGAGCAGTTCTTC.

The chain combines TRBV11-1 with TRBJ2-1, with a tentative D call TRBD2 (5 bases). Trimming cost V 1 base and J 7 bases, with 14 bases left between them. This CDR3 spans 15 amino acids. The germline gives CDR1 SGHAT, CDR2 FQDESV (reference sequence). CDR3 DNA sequence: TGTGCCAGCAGCTTAGTCGTGGGAGTGCTGAATGAGCAGTTCTTC. It encodes CASSLVVGVLNEQFF.

The rearrangement links TRBV7-9 to TRBJ2-1, with TRBD2 identical over 8 bases. In germline, CDR1 is SEHNR, CDR2 FQNEAQ (reference sequence). V lost 4 bases and J lost 10; bases outside the gene matches: 9. The CDR3 sequence is 14 residues long. The CDR3 DNA sequence: TGTGCCAGCAGCTCAGGACTAGCCGCAGGGGAGCAGTTCTTC. As protein: CASSSGLAAGEQFF.

This clone was seen once. The V gene is TRBV7-6, the J gene TRBJ2-2; perhaps TRBD2 as D (5 bases). Trimming took off 3 bases at V and 3 bases at J, with 11 bases between the two ends. Germline-derived CDR1 and CDR2 are SGHVS and FNYEAQ. This CDR3 is built from 15 residues. The CDR3 nucleotides read TGTGCCAGCAGCTTTTTCGGACTTTACACCGGGGAGCTGTTTTTT. As protein: CASSFFGLYTGELFF.

The rearrangement joins TRBV19 to TRBJ2-1, with D perhaps TRBD2 (6 bases). V shed 1 base and J shed 4 bases, with 11 bases lying between them. Germline V gives CDR1 LNHDA, CDR2 SQIVND (reference sequence). The CDR3 is 15 residues long. CDR3 sequence: CASSIAGVGYNEQFF. In DNA, the CDR3 is TGTGCCAGTAGTATAGCGGGAGTGGGATACAATGAGCAGTTCTTC. Full variable domain (rest looked up from reference TRBV19 and TRBJ2-1): DGGITQSPKYLFRKEGQNVTLSCEQNLNHDAMYWYRQDPGQGLRLIYYSQIVNDFQKGDIAEGYSVSREKKESFPLTVTSAQKNPTAFYLCASSIAGVGYNEQFFGPGTRLTVL.

The chain has TRBV25-1 and TRBJ2-1, with 11 bases identical to TRBD1. The junction had 4 bases not matched to a gene; V was cut back by 2 bases and J by 4 bases. There are 16 residues in the CDR3. Germline loops: CDR1 MGHDK, CDR2 SYGVNS. The CDR3 DNA reads as TGTGCCAGCAGTGAAGGACAGGGGGCGATTTACAATGAGCAGTTCTTC. Protein: CASSEGQGAIYNEQFF.

A remark on this clone: Compared with germline, one end of the junction differs, possibly owing to a read error. J is TRBJ1-4 and V is TRBV7-7, with D maybe TRBD1 (6 bases). Germline assignment: CDR1 SSHAT and CDR2 FNYEAQ (reference sequence). This CDR3 has 15 amino acids. CDR3 nucleotide sequence: TGTGCTAGCAGCTTGGACAGCGGAGCTAATGAAAAACTGTTTTTT. Translation gives CASSLDSGANEKLFF. Complete variable domain (other parts from reference TRBV7-7 and TRBJ1-4): GAGVSQSPRYKVTKRGQDVTLRCDPISSHATLYWYQQALGQGPEFLTYFNYEAQPDKSGLPSDRFSAERPEGSISTLTIQRTEQRDSAMYRCASSLDSGANEKLFFGSGTQLSVL.

The rearrangement joins TRBV5-6 to TRBJ2-1; the D gene is possibly TRBD2 (5 bases). Trimming removed 4 bases at V and 10 bases at J, with 9 bases between. CDR3 length equals 11 residues. Germline V CDR1 and CDR2: SGHDT, YYEEEE. CDR3 nucleotide sequence: TGTGCCAGCAGCCACGGGATCGAGCAGTTCTTC. Translating it yields CASSHGIEQFF.

The chain uses TRBV4-1 and TRBJ2-1, with a possible D match to TRBD1 (5 bases). The CDR3 consists of 11 residues. Per germline, CDR1 MGHRA and CDR2 YSYEKL. Between the trimmed V and J ends, which lost 8 bases and 8 bases, there was a span of 10 bases. The CDR3 loop is CASGQGDEQFF. The CDR3 nucleotides are TGCGCCAGCGGTCAGGGTGATGAGCAGTTCTTC.

The chain links TRBV28 to TRBJ2-7, with TRBD2 matching 9 bases. V lost 4 bases to trimming and J lost 2 bases; unmatched junction nucleotides: 15. Germline V gene data show CDR1 as MDHEN and CDR2 as SYDVKM. CDR3 length: 18 amino acids. The CDR3 reads CASSSLRASGIATYEQYF. The CDR3 coding sequence is TGTGCCAGCAGTTCACTAAGGGCTAGCGGGATAGCTACCTACGAGCAGTACTTC.

This rearrangement joins TRBV5-6 to TRBJ2-5; perhaps TRBD2 as D (7 bases). Per germline, CDR1 SGHDT and CDR2 YYEEEE. Deletions cut 0 bases from V and 2 bases from J, with 23 bases between. The CDR3 has 19 residues. The CDR3 loop is CASSLAGAGAIVAQETQYF. In nucleotides, the CDR3 is TGTGCCAGCAGCTTGGCCGGTGCGGGGGCAATCGTGGCGCAAGAGACCCAGTACTTC.